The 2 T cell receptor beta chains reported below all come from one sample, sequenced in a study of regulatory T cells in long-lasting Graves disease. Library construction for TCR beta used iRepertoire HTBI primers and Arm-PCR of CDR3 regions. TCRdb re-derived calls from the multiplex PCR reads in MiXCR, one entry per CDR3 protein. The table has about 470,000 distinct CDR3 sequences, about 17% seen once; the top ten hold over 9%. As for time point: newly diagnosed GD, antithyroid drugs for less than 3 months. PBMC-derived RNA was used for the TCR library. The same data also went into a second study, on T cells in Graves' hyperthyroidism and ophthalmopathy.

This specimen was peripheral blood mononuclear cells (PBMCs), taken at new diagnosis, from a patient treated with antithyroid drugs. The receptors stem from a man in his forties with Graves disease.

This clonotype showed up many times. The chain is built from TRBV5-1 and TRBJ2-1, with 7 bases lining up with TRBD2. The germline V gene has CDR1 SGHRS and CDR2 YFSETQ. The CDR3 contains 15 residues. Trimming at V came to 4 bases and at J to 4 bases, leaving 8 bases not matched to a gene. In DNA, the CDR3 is TGCGCCAGCAGCCGAACTAGCGACTATTACAATGAGCAGTTCTTC. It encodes CASSRTSDYYNEQFF.

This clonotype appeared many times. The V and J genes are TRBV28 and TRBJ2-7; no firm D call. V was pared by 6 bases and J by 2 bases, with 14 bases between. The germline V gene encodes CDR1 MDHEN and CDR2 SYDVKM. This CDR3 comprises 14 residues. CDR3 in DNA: TGTGCCAGCAGACTGGATACTACAACCTACGAGCAGTACTTC. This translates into CASRLDTTTYEQYF.